This T cell receptor beta chain was retrieved from a study of CD8 T cells in ankylosing spondylitis. Study results and limitations: Roughly eight highly homologous variants made up a TCR beta motif, and this motif appeared characteristic of ankylosing spondylitis blood. Certain motif variants had earlier been reported in reactive arthritis synovial fluid and blood.

Deletions cut 0 bases from V and 5 bases from J, with 9 bases between. The germline CDR1 and CDR2 sequences are SGHRS and YFSETQ. This CDR3 comprises 14 residues. From the 5' RACE reads, TCRdb called clonotypes with MiXCR, one entry per CDR3 protein. Of fewer than 550,000 distinct CDR3 sequences detected, over 4% appear once; the ten largest clones hold roughly 3.5%. This clonotype has ten or more counts. The antigen remains unidentified. The sequenced material came from blood, either unsorted or a sorted T cell fraction (not recorded which). The TCR comes from a male donor with ankylosing spondylitis. This chain uses TRBV5-1 with TRBJ2-1, with no clear D. For the CDR3, the DNA is TGCGCCAGCAGCTTGGCGGGCCACAACAATGAGCAGTTCTTC. It translates to CASSLAGHNNEQFF. The variable domain in full, completed from reference TRBV5-1 and TRBJ2-1, reads KAGVTQTPRYLIKTRGQQVTLSCSPISGHRSVSWYQQTPGQGLQFLFEYFSETQRNKGNFPGRFSGRQFSNSRSEMNVSTLELGDSALYLCASSLAGHNNEQFFGPGTRLTVL.